This passage covers 10 T cell receptor beta chains from one sample sequenced in a study of blood T cell repertoires in COVID-19. TCRdb keeps only in-frame clones here, not all; method: immunoSEQ multiplex PCR. The sample yields tens of thousands of clones, roughly 88% seen once. Sequencing input: peripheral blood. The receptors come from a man in his fifties or sixties with active COVID-19.

The chain joins TRBV29-1 to TRBJ2-2; D perhaps matches TRBD2 (5 bases). Germline V gene sequence: CDR1 SQVTM, CDR2 ANQGSEA. The CDR3 sequence is 16 residues long. The CDR3 sequence: CSVHLLDSSNTGELFF. CDR3 coding DNA: TGCAGTGTCCATCTCCTGGACTCTTCGAACACCGGGGAGCTGTTTTTT.

The V gene is TRBV28, the J gene TRBJ2-6; TRBD1 agrees at 8 bases. The CDR3 runs 18 residues. CDR1 is MDHEN, CDR2 SYDVKM, per germline. With V trimmed by 4 bases and J by 2 bases, 10 bases remained unmatched. The CDR3, as DNA: TGTGCCAGCAGTTGGGGGACAGGCTTGGGGCCTGGGGCCAACGTCCTGACTTTC. Translating it yields CASSWGTGLGPGANVLTF.

Only one count was recorded for this clone. J is TRBJ2-3 and V is TRBV29-1; no clear D. Trimming removed 3 bases from V and 4 bases from J, with 8 bases in between. This CDR3 is 12 amino acids long. The germline CDR1 and CDR2 sequences are SQVTM and ANQGSEA. CDR3 region: CSVETGPDTQYF. CDR3 DNA sequence: TGCAGCGTTGAGACGGGTCCAGATACGCAGTATTTT.

The chain is built from TRBV5-1 and TRBJ2-3; D perhaps matches TRBD2 (6 bases). The CDR3 length is 13 residues. Trimming left V 4 bases short and J 4 bases short, with 10 bases between. CDR1 SGHRS and CDR2 YFSETQ come from the germline V gene. The CDR3 bases are TGCGCCAGCAGCACTTTAGCGGCAGATACGCAGTATTTT. Translated, it gives CASSTLAADTQYF.

This chain links TRBV5-1 with TRBJ2-2, with TRBD2 matching 12 bases. The CDR3 runs to 17 residues. The V gene end was trimmed by 3 bases and the J gene end by 6 bases; junction bases not matched to a gene: 9. CDR1 is SGHRS, CDR2 YFSETQ, per germline. The CDR3 protein is CASSSDPLAGGAGELFF. The CDR3 nucleotides read TGCGCCAGCAGCTCTGATCCCCTAGCGGGGGGGGCCGGGGAGCTGTTTTTT.

The chain combines TRBV5-1 with TRBJ1-4, with TRBD1 identical over 7 bases. The CDR3 extends over 14 amino acids. Trimming removed 5 bases from V and 8 bases from J; junction bases left unmatched: 9. Germline values: CDR1 SGHRS, CDR2 YFSETQ. CDR3 sequence: CASSGDRATEKLFF. CDR3 coding DNA: TGCGCCAGCAGTGGCGACAGGGCGACCGAAAAACTGTTTTTT.

The V call is TRBV28, the J call TRBJ2-2; D is unclear. V shed 2 bases and J shed 3 bases, with 4 bases lying between them. The CDR3 sequence is 13 residues long. The germline V gene encodes CDR1 MDHEN and CDR2 SYDVKM. The CDR3 sequence is CASSLGYTGELFF. In DNA, the CDR3 is TGTGCCAGCAGTTTAGGCTACACCGGGGAGCTGTTTTTT. Full variable domain (outside the CDR3, taken from reference TRBV28 and TRBJ2-2): DVKVTQSSRYLVKRTGEKVFLECVQDMDHENMFWYRQDPGLGLRLIYFSYDVKMKEKGDIPEGYSVSREKKERFSLILESASTNQTSMYLCASSLGYTGELFFGEGSRLTVL.

V is TRBV19 and J is TRBJ2-5; 10 bases match TRBD2. Trimming cost V 4 bases and J 5 bases; bases outside gene matches: 16. The germline CDR1 and CDR2 sequences are LNHDA and SQIVND (reference sequence). The CDR3 is made up of 18 amino acids. The CDR3 nucleotides read TGTGCCAGTAGTAAATTCCTAGCGGGAGAAGGAGGTTGGGAGACCCAGTACTTC. Translated: CASSKFLAGEGGWETQYF.

The chain carries TRBV27 and TRBJ1-2; 8 bases agree with TRBD1. Germline values: CDR1 MNHEY, CDR2 SMNVEV (reference sequence). V lost 6 bases, J lost 0 bases, and 9 bases stayed unmatched. The CDR3 contains 16 residues. The CDR3 region has the DNA TGTGCCAGCAGGAGGACAGGGAGCCAAGCTAACTATGGCTACACCTTC. Translated: CASRRTGSQANYGYTF.

CDR3 in amino acids: CASSESPGRVNTIYF. For the CDR3, the DNA is TGTGCCAGCAGTGAATCCCCCGGCAGGGTAAACACCATATATTTT. The J gene is TRBJ1-3, the V gene TRBV2, with D possibly matching TRBD1 (5 bases). Germline V gene data show CDR1 as SNHLY and CDR2 as FYNNEI. The V end was cut by 2 bases, the J end by 6 bases, with 14 bases between. The CDR3 is 15 amino acids.